A selection of T cell receptor beta chains follows, all from one sample in a study of shared clonotypes between healthy human individuals. Measured with immunoSEQ multiplex PCR; TCRdb has only the in-frame clones, and not every one. The sample lists around 2,100,000 clones; approximately 94% were seen once. The source material was naive CD8+ T cells sorted from blood. These receptor sequences come from a man younger than 35 in good health. Both conserved end residues are part of each CDR3. Fields, in order: CDR3 DNA, CDR3 protein, clone size, V gene, D gene, J gene, CDR3 length. A D gene is named only where the DNA matches it firmly. Where a row states a size, it is once, few, many or the class of an expanded clone; other rows omit it.

CDR3 DNA: TGTGCCAGCAGCTTCCACCGGGGCCAGATTGGCTATGGCTACACCTTC
CDR3 protein: CASSFHRGQIGYGYTF
clone size: -
V gene: TRBV7-9
D gene: -
J gene: TRBJ1-2
CDR3 length: 16

CDR3 DNA: TGTGCCAGCAGCTTGGAGGGGTCGGGAAATGAGCAGTTCTTC
CDR3 protein: CASSLEGSGNEQFF
clone size: -
V gene: TRBV5-6
D gene: -
J gene: TRBJ2-1
CDR3 length: 14

CDR3 DNA: TGTGCCAGCAGCGGCTGGGGTGGCACTGAAGCTTTCTTT
CDR3 protein: CASSGWGGTEAFF
clone size: once
V gene: TRBV2
D gene: -
J gene: TRBJ1-1
CDR3 length: 13

CDR3 DNA: TGTGCCAGCAGTTCGCATACCGGGACTCAAAACCAGCATTTT
CDR3 protein: CASSSHTGTQNQHF
clone size: -
V gene: TRBV6-5
D gene: -
J gene: TRBJ1-5
CDR3 length: 14

CDR3 DNA: TGTGCCAGCAGTGAAGTACAGGGTTTTCAGCCCCAGCATTTT
CDR3 protein: CASSEVQGFQPQHF
clone size: -
V gene: TRBV6-1
D gene: -
J gene: TRBJ1-5
CDR3 length: 14

CDR3 DNA: TGTGCCAGCAGTTCTTATAAACCGGGACACCAGTACGAGCAGTACTTC
CDR3 protein: CASSSYKPGHQYEQYF
clone size: -
V gene: TRBV28
D gene: -
J gene: TRBJ2-7
CDR3 length: 16

CDR3 DNA: TGTGCCATCAGTGAGTCGATTGACAAATTTACCTACGAGCAGTACTTC
CDR3 protein: CAISESIDKFTYEQYF
clone size: -
V gene: TRBV10-3
D gene: -
J gene: TRBJ2-7
CDR3 length: 16

CDR3 DNA: TGTGCCAGCAGCTCACCTGCGGTTTACTACGAGCAGTACTTC
CDR3 protein: CASSSPAVYYEQYF
clone size: -
V gene: TRBV6-6
D gene: -
J gene: TRBJ2-7
CDR3 length: 14

CDR3 DNA: TGTGCCAGCAGCTTAGAGGTAGCGGGAATTGGATACGAGCAGTACTTC
CDR3 protein: CASSLEVAGIGYEQYF
clone size: -
V gene: TRBV7-6
D gene: TRBD2
J gene: TRBJ2-7
CDR3 length: 16

CDR3 DNA: TGTGCCAGCAGCAGTGGACTAGCGGGAGCCTACGAGCAGTACTTC
CDR3 protein: CASSSGLAGAYEQYF
clone size: -
V gene: TRBV5-6
D gene: TRBD2
J gene: TRBJ2-7
CDR3 length: 15

CDR3 DNA: TGTGCCAGCAGCGTTAGGGAGAGGGGCACTGAAGCTTTCTTT
CDR3 protein: CASSVRERGTEAFF
clone size: -
V gene: TRBV9
D gene: -
J gene: TRBJ1-1
CDR3 length: 14

CDR3 DNA: TGTGCCAGCAGCTTTTGGGGGAGCTACGAGCAGTACTTC
CDR3 protein: CASSFWGSYEQYF
clone size: -
V gene: TRBV7-2
D gene: -
J gene: TRBJ2-7
CDR3 length: 13

CDR3 DNA: TGTGCCAGCAGTTACTCGACCAGGAGGAATGAGCAGTTCTTC
CDR3 protein: CASSYSTRRNEQFF
clone size: -
V gene: TRBV6-6
D gene: -
J gene: TRBJ2-1
CDR3 length: 14

CDR3 DNA: TGTGCCAGCAGTTACTTGTTAGAGAGTAGGGAGACCCAGTACTTC
CDR3 protein: CASSYLLESRETQYF
clone size: -
V gene: TRBV6-6
D gene: -
J gene: TRBJ2-5
CDR3 length: 15

CDR3 DNA: TGTGCCAGCAGTTTGGCGACAGGGTTCGAGCAGTACTTC
CDR3 protein: CASSLATGFEQYF
clone size: -
V gene: TRBV27
D gene: TRBD1
J gene: TRBJ2-7
CDR3 length: 13

CDR3 DNA: TGTGCCAGCAGACCTCCCCCACAGTTTAGCAATCAGCCCCAGCATTTT
CDR3 protein: CASRPPPQFSNQPQHF
clone size: -
V gene: TRBV6-6
D gene: -
J gene: TRBJ1-5
CDR3 length: 16

CDR3 DNA: TGCGCCAGCACTTTAACCCCGGGGGACACTGAAGCTTTCTTT
CDR3 protein: CASTLTPGDTEAFF
clone size: -
V gene: TRBV10-2
D gene: -
J gene: TRBJ1-1
CDR3 length: 14

CDR3 DNA: TGTGCCAGCAGTTTCCGGGACAGGGGAAATGAGCAGTTCTTC
CDR3 protein: CASSFRDRGNEQFF
clone size: -
V gene: TRBV6-6
D gene: TRBD1
J gene: TRBJ2-1
CDR3 length: 14

CDR3 DNA: TGTGCCAGCACCGTACAGGGGTCGGATGGCTACACCTTC
CDR3 protein: CASTVQGSDGYTF
clone size: -
V gene: TRBV28
D gene: TRBD1
J gene: TRBJ1-2
CDR3 length: 13

CDR3 DNA: TGTGCCAGCAGTGAAGCGCCTTTTCACGGCCAAGAGACCCAGTACTTC
CDR3 protein: CASSEAPFHGQETQYF
clone size: -
V gene: TRBV6-1
D gene: -
J gene: TRBJ2-5
CDR3 length: 16

CDR3 DNA: TGTGCCAGCAGCTCGGTGGGGCAGTTAAATCAGCCCCAGCATTTT
CDR3 protein: CASSSVGQLNQPQHF
clone size: once
V gene: TRBV6-1
D gene: -
J gene: TRBJ1-5
CDR3 length: 15

CDR3 DNA: TGTGCCAGTAGTATTACTAACACCGGGGAGCTGTTTTTT
CDR3 protein: CASSITNTGELFF
clone size: -
V gene: TRBV19
D gene: -
J gene: TRBJ2-2
CDR3 length: 13

CDR3 DNA: TGCGCCAGCAGCCAAACACACGGACAGCGACTAGAGCAGTACTTC
CDR3 protein: CASSQTHGQRLEQYF
clone size: -
V gene: TRBV4-1
D gene: -
J gene: TRBJ2-7
CDR3 length: 15

CDR3 DNA: TGTGCCAGCAGCGTAGAGGGGGGGTTCACTGGACAAGAGACCCAGTACTTC
CDR3 protein: CASSVEGGFTGQETQYF
clone size: once
V gene: TRBV9
D gene: -
J gene: TRBJ2-5
CDR3 length: 17